This T cell receptor (beta chain) is from a study of beta chain features in type 1 diabetes. Study information: In all, roughly 98,000,000 sorted cells from all samples were analyzed. Study-wide points: Naive, central memory and regulatory TCRB repertoires appeared more similar among patients than healthy donors. Significant though moderate, a shortening of TCRB CDR3s appeared in all four CD4+ subsets of Type 1 diabetes patients.

The whole isolated RNA underwent reverse transcription, so sequencing captured expressed TCRB transcripts. Some clones are missing from TCRdb's copy, which holds only in-frame ones; the method was immunoSEQ multiplex PCR. The sample has some 700,000 clones; 13% are singletons. Of note for this clone: Its cognate antigen is unknown.

V dropped 0 bases and J dropped 0 bases, with 10 bases sitting between them. The CDR3 contains 16 residues. Per the germline V gene, CDR1 is LGHNA and CDR2 is YNFKEQ. The origin of this receptor is a man aged 18-30 years with type 1 diabetes. The chain links TRBV4-2 to TRBJ2-3; no clear D. Sequenced input: naive CD4+ T cells from blood. The CDR3 loop is CASSQDLLTSTDTQYF. In nucleotides, the CDR3 is TGTGCCAGCAGCCAAGATCTACTGACTAGCACAGATACGCAGTATTTT.